This T cell receptor beta chain was captured by sequencing in a study of human T cells and chemical hapten exposure (dated by TCRdb to the early 2020s). Regarding the complete study: For sensitization, 2% DPC in acetone was applied to a roughly 2 cm by roughly 2 cm area of upper inner arm skin. In alopecia patients, the study followed how the peripheral blood TCR repertoire changed in vivo over primary and secondary sensitization to diphenylcyclopropenone (DPC), a hapten. Patch testing on the upper back used Finn chambers containing 0.01% DPC, with scoring done after 6 days according to International Contact Dermatitis Research Group standards. Patient blood was sampled pre-sensitization (week 0) and at 2, 6 and about 24 weeks after DPC sensitization. Throughout the study period of roughly 24 weeks, patients also received therapeutic DPC doses to the scalp every week. The patient cohort, mostly female, included alopecia areata with under or over 50% scalp involvement, alopecia totalis and alopecia universalis. Libraries were pooled for sequencing, and per-sample TCR yields varied mainly because of small differences in library volumes within the pool. Some 29 alopecia patients provided blood for TCR sequencing at one to four time points (pre-sensitization, 2, 6 and 24 weeks). Results and caveats for the whole study, not just this receptor: Patch test score was positively correlated with the number of PT1 expanded TCRs, with significance at thresholds 8, 16 and 32 but not at 4. The number of TCRs above 1 in 1000 frequency did not change with DPC sensitization; there was no evidence of global repertoire structure alterations. Expanded TCRs formed significantly more large CDR3 similarity clusters than pre-sensitization or healthy control sets, consistent with antigen-driven responses. After repeated subsampling, changes were observed in the strength of the expansion versus patch-test correlation and in the threshold at which the correlation became significant. Because all patients had alopecia, a presumed autoimmune disease, the immune response of the patients might differ from that of healthy individuals.

Receptor libraries were prepared by RACE. TCRdb names NextSeq 500 as the instrument used. During library preparation, unique molecular identifiers were attached to individual cDNA molecules so that TCRs could be counted in a quantitative, reproducible way. From each blood RNA sample, both TCR alpha and TCR beta chains were sequenced. Regarding the original processing steps: The median number of TCRs per sample was roughly 100,000, ranging from 23,224 to 690,600. V, J and CDR3 annotation of the TCR reads was carried out using the Decombinator software suite. For PS versus PT1 abundance plots, all samples were subsampled to the same number of TCRs (28,000). TCRs were defined as expanded if absent before sensitization and observed at least eight times at the 2-week time point. In-frame beta chains were kept once TCRdb had trimmed the public reads at Q25 with fastp and called clones with MiXCR. One record per CDR3 amino acid sequence lists the most common genes and DNA. The V and J calls, along with clone size, are taken from TCRdb and not from the paper's own processing. The sample contains 340,000 or so distinct CDR3 sequences, around 6.9% of them found a single time. Approximately 8.9% of the sample rests with the top ten.

This clonotype was picked up many times. Its antigen is currently not known. No much larger clone is present one base from it, and per-base qualities are unavailable. Trimming takes 2 bases from V and 3 bases from J, and the germline ends sit 7 bases apart. The germline V gene (reference sequence) gives CDR1 as SGHNT and CDR2 as YYREEE. CDR3 length: 13 amino acids, cysteine to phenylalanine. Kept here is only the CDR3 DNA, which spans 39 bases and is read in frame from base 1. The time point label here, explained by the study, means: patch test 1, 2 weeks after DPC sensitization. The sample's treatment or condition, from its label and the paper: therapeutic diphenylcyclopropenone sensitization with weekly scalp DPC. At every patch-test visit, the blood draw took place before the patch test was put on. Patients were considered eligible if aged 18 to 70, diagnosed with alopecia and deemed suitable for DPC therapy, and patients were excluded if pregnant. Unfractionated whole blood was collected in Tempus Blood RNA tubes, and total RNA was extracted from that blood.

Recombination connected TRBV5-4 to TRBJ2-3; TRBD2 is perhaps the D gene, given 5 matching bases. The source was whole blood, collected in connection with sensitization to the hapten diphenylcyclopropenone (DPC). The origin of this receptor is a young woman with alopecia areata. Some clones in this sample may be carry-over from other donors' samples. The CDR3 loop reads CASSFGVTDTQYF. The DNA is TGTGCCAGCAGCTTCGGGGTTACAGATACGCAGTATTTT.